This TCR beta chain is drawn from a study of identical twins (dated by TCRdb to 2016 to 2017). In the study overall: The study deep-sequenced TCR alpha and beta repertoires from monozygotic twins, unrelated adults of various ages and cord blood to test whether fetal clonotypes persist. Replicate twin experiments were performed at different times using different library preparation protocols to rule out contamination.

Every donor was a healthy Caucasian. The twin cohort comprised three pairs of female monozygotic twins, all aged roughly 18 to 29 years. RNA for TCR libraries was isolated from peripheral blood mononuclear cells. Points the paper makes about the study in general: Out-of-frame TCR alpha sharing in monozygotic twins was systematically underestimated by recombination models, whereas sharing between unrelated individuals was in agreement with the recombination models. In beta out-of-frame sequences, excess twin sharing was weaker, because having fewer shared sequences lowered the signal-to-noise ratio. Because the same donors could not be followed over many years, conclusions were based on cross-sectional statistical analysis. Abundant cord blood beta clonotypes had fewer insertions, young adult naive repertoires showed a similar but weaker trend, and memory repertoires showed no such trend. Compared with coincidental sharing between unrelated individuals, an excess of low generation-probability sequences was observed among out-of-frame TCR alpha sequences shared between twins. Zero-insertion analyses could be partly confounded by invariant T cells such as MAIT and iNKT, though diverse VJ usage argued against such confounding for most clonotypes.

The protocol used for the library was 5' RACE. The instrument was an Illumina HiSeq 2000. A universal primer binding site was introduced by template switching, and a unique molecular identifier was present in the final cDNA, enabling accurate counting of TCR cDNA molecules. Specific primers in the conserved constant-segment region were used to synthesize first-strand cDNA for the TCR alpha and beta chains. To control for contamination, every cDNA library was double barcoded, receiving both a SMART-Mk sample barcode and Illumina barcodes. TruSeq adapter sequences and Illumina sample barcodes were added in two successive PCR steps. The Illumina HiSeq platform was used with custom primers to sequence TCR alpha and beta cDNA libraries. Turning to the authors' computational methods: Raw reads were processed with MiGEC to extract unique molecular identifiers, and MiXCR was used to determine CDR3 positions. For each individual, recombination models were inferred using an EM algorithm with the repgenHMM and IGoR tools. Shared clonotypes were analyzed with the tcR package in R, and sharing was normalized by the product of cloneset sizes. Out-of-frame nonproductive sequences were analyzed to study raw recombination free of thymic and clonal selection effects. TCRdb reprocessed the public reads (quality trimming at Q25 with fastp, clone calling with MiXCR) and kept in-frame beta chains. All rows with the same CDR3 protein become a single entry with the most common DNA and genes. The V and J calls here are based on TCRdb, not the publication. A total of around 960,000 distinct CDR3 sequences appear in this sample, around 12% of them only once. Of the sample, roughly 1.6% falls within the top ten clones.

Reading the germline V gene gives CDR1 SGHRS and CDR2 YFSETQ. Spanning cysteine to phenylalanine, the CDR3 consists of 15 amino acids. Just CDR3 DNA is preserved here, 45 bases in frame from base 1. V sheds 4 bases and J sheds 7 bases, leaving 17 bases between their ends. This clonotype has at least ten counts. Its specific antigen is unknown. No clone much larger than this one lies a single base away; base qualities are absent. Another study also made use of these data, one on yellow fever vaccine responses in identical twins. The other study reports the following: The authors reported that the T cell response to vaccination in identical twins appeared partly convergent and partly personalized. Focusing on identical twins, the study followed the T cell clones that responded to the vaccine, and did so with precision.

This TCR came from a woman between 18 and 30 years old in good health. Sequenced material: PBMCs. Recombination linked TRBV5-1 to TRBJ2-2, and TRBD1 may be the D gene, going by 6 matching bases. The DNA reads as follows: TGCGCCAGCAGCAAATCAACAGGGTCCCACGGGGAGCTGTTTTTT. It encodes CASSKSTGSHGELFF. Joined to the reference TRBV5-1 and TRBJ2-2 proteins, this CDR3 gives the full variable domain: KAGVTQTPRYLIKTRGQQVTLSCSPISGHRSVSWYQQTPGQGLQFLFEYFSETQRNKGNFPGRFSGRQFSNSRSEMNVSTLELGDSALYLCASSKSTGSHGELFFGEGSRLTVL.